The next 10 T cell receptor beta chains were all read from a single sample in a study of neoadjuvant nivolumab and ipilimumab in lung cancer. Clones were sequenced by immunoSEQ multiplex PCR, and TCRdb holds only the in-frame ones, with some missing. Found here are some 20,000 clones, 60% to 85% of them singletons; the top ten hold approximately 9%. The input for sequencing was tumor tissue, taken after neoadjuvant nivolumab, alone or with ipilimumab, at or shortly before surgery. The origin of the receptors is an adult with non-small cell lung cancer.

CDR3 nucleotides: TGTGCCACCAGCAGCGGACAGGGTGAAGAAAAACTGTTTTTT. It yields the protein CATSSGQGEEKLFF. The chain links TRBV15 to TRBJ1-4, with 8 bases aligning to TRBD1. The CDR3 sequence is 14 residues long. Germline V CDR1 and CDR2: LNHNV, YYDKDF (reference sequence). Trimming at V came to 3 bases and at J to 8 bases, leaving 5 bases not matched to a gene.

The chain uses TRBV9 and TRBJ1-1; D is perhaps TRBD1 (6 bases). The length of the CDR3 is 15 residues. Germline CDR1 and CDR2: SGDLS and YYNGEE. Trimming removed 0 bases at V and 2 bases at J, with 11 bases between. As DNA, the CDR3 is TGTGCCAGCAGCGTAGGTTGGGGGGCCAACACTGAAGCTTTCTTT. Translation gives CASSVGWGANTEAFF.

This sequence joins TRBV5-1 and TRBJ2-6; 8 positions agree with TRBD1. After removal of 4 bases from V and 0 bases from J, the junction contained 12 bases not matched to a gene. The V gene's germline CDR1 is SGHRS and CDR2 YFSETQ. The CDR3 consists of 19 residues. CDR3 amino acids: CASSPGQGRLVSGANVLTF. CDR3 sequence (DNA): TGCGCCAGCAGCCCCGGACAGGGCAGGTTAGTCTCTGGGGCCAACGTCCTGACTTTC. Complete variable domain (other parts from reference TRBV5-1 and TRBJ2-6): KAGVTQTPRYLIKTRGQQVTLSCSPISGHRSVSWYQQTPGQGLQFLFEYFSETQRNKGNFPGRFSGRQFSNSRSEMNVSTLELGDSALYLCASSPGQGRLVSGANVLTFGAGSRLTVL.

The rearrangement uses TRBV7-9 and TRBJ2-1; 8 bases agree with TRBD1. Losses at the gene ends were 3 bases for V and 7 bases for J; bases not matched to a gene: 11. Germline assignment: CDR1 SEHNR and CDR2 FQNEAQ (reference sequence). This CDR3 is built from 16 residues. The DNA for the CDR3 is TGTGCCAGCAGCTTCTTACTACCTGACAGGGGAAATGAGCAGTTCTTC. Residues: CASSFLLPDRGNEQFF. Variable domain in full (rest from reference TRBV7-9 and TRBJ2-1): DTGVSQNPRHKITKRGQNVTFRCDPISEHNRLYWYRQTLGQGPEFLTYFQNEAQLEKSRLLSDRFSAERPKGSFSTLEIQRTEQGDSAMYLCASSFLLPDRGNEQFFGPGTRLTVL.

For the CDR3, the DNA is TGTGCCAGCAGCTTAGTCCGGTCCCTTGGAGAGACCCAGTACTTC. Residues: CASSLVRSLGETQYF. The J gene is TRBJ2-5, the V gene TRBV7-9; D unclear. Deletions cut 1 base from V and 4 bases from J, with 13 bases between. Germline V CDR1 and CDR2: SEHNR, FQNEAQ (reference sequence). The CDR3 is made up of 15 amino acids.

The CDR3 DNA reads TGTGCCAGCAGACGGACTAGCGGGGGGGGGACCCAGTACTTC. Protein product: CASRRTSGGGTQYF. The rearrangement joins TRBV7-2 to TRBJ2-5; 15 bases map to TRBD2. The CDR3 runs 14 residues. Germline V gene sequence: CDR1 SGHTA, CDR2 FQGNSA. Trimming removed 6 bases from V and 7 bases from J; junction bases left unmatched: 3.

The chain joins TRBV19 to TRBJ2-1; TRBD2 might be the D (5 bases). Trimming removed 7 bases from V and 9 bases from J, with 25 bases in between. CDR3 length equals 16 residues. Germline lookup yields CDR1 LNHDA and CDR2 SQIVND (reference sequence). The CDR3 DNA is TGTGCCAGTACCTCCGTCCTGACACCCACGGCGGGTGAGCAGTTCTTC. It specifies CASTSVLTPTAGEQFF.

This chain joins TRBV2 and TRBJ1-1; the match to TRBD1 covers 7 bases. V gave up 4 bases and J gave up 3 bases; unmatched junction bases: 5. The germline gives CDR1 SNHLY, CDR2 FYNNEI. There are 14 residues in the CDR3. The CDR3 DNA reads as TGTGCCAGCAGTGCGCAAACAGGGGACACTGAAGCTTTCTTT. It yields the protein CASSAQTGDTEAFF.

The rearrangement joins TRBV11-2 to TRBJ2-7; TRBD1 is a possible D gene (6 bases). Trimming took 5 bases from V and 2 from J, leaving 19 bases between them. The CDR3 extends over 16 amino acids. The germline V gene encodes CDR1 SGHAT and CDR2 FQNNGV. Here the CDR3 reads CASSPKGVGGTYEQYF. DNA for the CDR3: TGTGCCAGCAGCCCGAAGGGGGTAGGAGGCACCTACGAGCAGTACTTC.

This clone was recorded a few times. V is TRBV7-6 and J is TRBJ2-7, with a tentative D call TRBD2 (6 bases). Germline CDR1 and CDR2: SGHVS and FNYEAQ. The CDR3 length is 14 residues. V was shortened by 6 bases and J by 1 base, with 13 bases between the two germline ends. The CDR3 region has the DNA TGTGCCAGCAGTCTCGAGGAGGGATCCTACGAGCAGTACTTC. Translating it yields CASSLEEGSYEQYF.